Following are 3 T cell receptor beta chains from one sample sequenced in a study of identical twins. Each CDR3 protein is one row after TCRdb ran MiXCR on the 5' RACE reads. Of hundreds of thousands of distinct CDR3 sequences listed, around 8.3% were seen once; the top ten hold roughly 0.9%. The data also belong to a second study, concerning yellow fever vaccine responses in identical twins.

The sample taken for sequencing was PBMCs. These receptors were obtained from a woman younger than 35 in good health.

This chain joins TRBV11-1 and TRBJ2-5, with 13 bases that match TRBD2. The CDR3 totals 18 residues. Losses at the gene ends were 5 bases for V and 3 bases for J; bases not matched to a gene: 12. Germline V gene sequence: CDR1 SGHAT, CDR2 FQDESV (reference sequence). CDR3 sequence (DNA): TGTGCCAGCAGCCCCCCCCTGGGACTAGCGGGGATCGAAGAGACCCAGTACTTC. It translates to CASSPPLGLAGIEETQYF.

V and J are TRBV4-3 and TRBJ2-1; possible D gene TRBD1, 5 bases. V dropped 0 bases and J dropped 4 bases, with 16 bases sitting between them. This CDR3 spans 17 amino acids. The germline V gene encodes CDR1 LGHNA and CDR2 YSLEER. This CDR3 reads CASSQDLRARTYNEQFF. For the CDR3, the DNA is TGCGCCAGCAGCCAAGATCTCAGGGCCCGAACGTACAATGAGCAGTTCTTC.

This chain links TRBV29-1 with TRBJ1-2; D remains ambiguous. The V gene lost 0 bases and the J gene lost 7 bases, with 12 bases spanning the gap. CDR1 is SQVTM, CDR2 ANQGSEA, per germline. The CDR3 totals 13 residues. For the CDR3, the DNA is TGCAGCGTTGAAGACCCTGTCGGAACTGGCTACACCTTC. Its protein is CSVEDPVGTGYTF.